This TCR beta chain was recovered during a study of shared clonotypes between healthy human individuals. The study, taken as a whole, reports: Generation of non-shared clonotypes was less probable than generation of clonotypes shared by all four donors. Richness estimates generally favored naive over memory subsets.

The protocol was immunoSEQ multiplex PCR, while the TCRdb copy is restricted to in-frame clones and leaves out a portion. The table has a few hundred thousand clones, 95% to 98% seen once. Trimming cost V 10 bases and J 7 bases, with 16 bases left between them. Germline V gene lookup returns CDR1 MDHEN and CDR2 SYDVKM. The CDR3 length is 12 residues. A single count supports this clone. Its antigen is undetermined. Sequencing used naive CD4+ T cells sorted from blood. The subset here: CD45RA+ positively selected. The rearrangement uses TRBV28 and TRBJ1-2; D might be TRBD1 (6 bases). The sequence was obtained from a woman in her 30s in good health. CDR3 nucleotides: TGTGCCACCAAATTGGGGGCGGGTGGCTACACCTTC. Protein sequence: CATKLGAGGYTF.